This TCR delta chain was profiled in a study of γδ T cells in repeated Plasmodium falciparum infection. Study-wide results and caveats: In Vdelta2-negative, largely Vdelta1+, gammadelta repertoires, repeated controlled infections appeared to drive clonal selection waves. Vdelta2-negative gammadelta repertoires appeared less diverse and less shared in Malian than Australian children. Malian donors came from one small rural village, predominantly one ethnic group.

Vgamma9/Vdelta2+ and Vdelta2-negative gammadelta T cells were flow-sorted from PBMC for bulk sequencing. V lost 3 bases and J lost 2; bases outside the gene matches: 11. The CDR3 sequence is 18 residues long. The germline V gene encodes CDR1 GEAIGNYY and CDR2 EKD. Each sorted gammadelta sample had TRG and TRD chains sequenced. TCRdb reran clone calling via CATT on the multiplex PCR reads. The table records some 50,000 delta-chain clones, 1.6% of them present only once. This clone was seen repeatedly, ten times or more. What it recognizes is unknown. The sequenced sample was gamma-delta T cells from blood. This sequence joins TRDV2 and TRDJ1; 13 bases match TRDD3. The receptor comes from a pool of human donors (malaria-infected and uninfected, not separated). The CDR3 DNA reads as TGTGCCTGTGACCCTCTCGGACTGGGGGATACGCGGACCGATAAACTCATCTTT. As protein: CACDPLGLGDTRTDKLIF.